Given below is one TCR beta chain in context. Trimming cost V 3 bases and J 2 bases, with 12 bases left between them. The CDR3 extends over 15 amino acids. Germline CDR1 and CDR2: LGHNA and YNFKEQ. This sample stems from a study of identical twins. One entry per CDR3 protein, called by TCRdb with MiXCR from the 5' RACE reads. The table lists fewer than 900,000 distinct CDR3 sequences, approximately 18% of them singletons. This sample also belongs to another study, concerning T cells expressing NK-cell markers. This second report adds: In four donors, these clonotypes also led the CD3+CD56-NKG2C+ fraction.

Sequencing input: PBMCs. The TCR was taken from a woman between 18 and 29 years old in good health. The chain joins TRBV4-2 to TRBJ2-3, with D possibly called TRBD1 or TRBD2 (5 bases each). CDR3 loop: CASSHGPGATDTQYF. The CDR3 DNA sequence: TGTGCCAGCAGCCACGGTCCCGGGGCCACAGATACGCAGTATTTT.